The clone carrying this T cell receptor beta chain was counted ten times or more. TCRdb recomputed calls from the 5' RACE reads with MiXCR, one row per CDR3 protein. The sample carries roughly 150,000 distinct CDR3 sequences, about 7.3% recorded once. CDR1 is GTSNPN, CDR2 SVGIG, per germline (reference sequence). Trimming removed 3 bases from V and 3 bases from J; junction bases left unmatched: 2. This CDR3 spans 14 amino acids. This sample stems from a study of CD8 T cells in ankylosing spondylitis. This clonotype was sampled from a female donor with ankylosing spondylitis or in good health (not recorded which). The genes are TRBV30 and TRBJ2-1; 10 positions agree with TRBD1. Sample: blood, either unsorted or a sorted T cell fraction (not recorded which). CDR3 in DNA: TGTGCCTGGAGCGGGGACAGGGGCTACAATGAGCAGTTCTTC. Translating it yields CAWSGDRGYNEQFF.